These 13 T cell receptor beta chains were all obtained from the same sample, sequenced in a study of blood T cell repertoires in COVID-19. Profiling relied on immunoSEQ multiplex PCR, and the TCRdb table lists in-frame clones only, not all of them. The sample has some 210,000 clones; 81% are singletons. Sequencing was performed on PBMCs or T cells enriched from blood (not recorded which). All receptors derive from a man in his forties who had recovered from COVID-19.

This clone occurred many times. The DNA is omitted, as the CDR3 cannot be located on it reliably, and the CDR3 follows TCRdb's listing. The rearrangement uses TRBV24-1 and TRBJ2-2; the DNA was not compared with TRBD2, the D call given in the table. The germline V gene encodes CDR1 KGHDR and CDR2 SFDVKD. The CDR3 region is 15 residues in length, termini included. The CDR3 protein is CATSSRDLRAGELFF.

The genes are TRBV4-1 and TRBJ2-7, with TRBD1 as a possible D gene (6 bases). Trimming left V 6 bases short and J 4 bases short, with 16 bases between. CDR3 length: 14 residues. Germline CDR1 and CDR2: MGHRA and YSYEKL. The CDR3 is CASRPGQGPYEQYF. CDR3 nucleotide sequence: TGCGCCAGCAGACCGGGACAAGGACCTTACGAGCAGTACTTC.

Remarks on this clone: A read error may produce the germline difference seen at one junction end. The V gene is TRBV28, the J gene TRBJ1-2; 7 nucleotides match TRBD1. CDR1 and CDR2 (germline): MDHEN, SYDVKM. The CDR3 has 12 residues. The CDR3 is CASSFSGTVVNF. CDR3 DNA: TGTGCCAGCAGTTTTTCTGGGACAGTGGTGAACTTC.

The gene calls are TRBV7-2 and TRBJ1-3; D call uncertain. The CDR3 has 15 amino acids. With 4 bases removed from V and 4 bases from J, the gap between germline ends came to 14 bases. Germline V gene data show CDR1 as SGHTA and CDR2 as FQGNSA. CDR3: CASSSGLALGNTIYF. In DNA form, the CDR3 reads TGTGCCAGCAGCTCGGGCCTAGCCCTCGGAAACACCATATATTTT.

The gene calls are TRBV10-3 and TRBJ2-1; perhaps TRBD2 as D (5 bases). The CDR3 runs 14 residues. V was cut by 2 bases and J by 7 bases, with 12 bases left in between. In germline, CDR1 is ENHRY, CDR2 SYGVKD. CDR3 nucleotide sequence: TGTGCCATCAGTGAGGGTCTAGCCGGGAATGAGCAGTTCTTC. Amino acid sequence: CAISEGLAGNEQFF.

This chain links TRBV24-1 with TRBJ2-1; 15 nucleotides match TRBD2. J lost 9 bases, V lost 7 bases, and 6 bases had no gene match. This CDR3 comprises 15 residues. CDR1 and CDR2 (germline): KGHDR, SFDVKD. The CDR3 nucleotides are TGTGCCACCAGAGGGACTAGCGGGAGGAGTAGTGAGCAGTTCTTC. Translated, it gives CATRGTSGRSSEQFF.

This chain links TRBV11-3 with TRBJ2-1; the match to TRBD1 covers 10 bases. V was clipped by 5 bases and J by 8 bases; unmatched bases: 9. The germline CDR1 and CDR2 sequences are SGHNT and YENEEA. The CDR3 is 15 amino acids. CDR3 sequence reads: CASSTGDRGWDEQFF. The CDR3 DNA reads as TGTGCCAGCAGCACAGGGGACAGGGGATGGGATGAGCAGTTCTTC.

V is TRBV6-6 and J is TRBJ1-5; no definite D call. The CDR3 length is 11 residues. Germline values: CDR1 MNHNY, CDR2 SVGAGI (reference sequence). V lost 4 bases and J 7 bases, leaving 5 bases between the germline ends. Here the CDR3 reads CASSSRQPQHF. The CDR3 DNA reads TGTGCCAGCAGTTCGCGGCAGCCCCAGCATTTT.

The V call is TRBV5-4, the J call TRBJ1-2, with 9 bases identical to TRBD1. The V segment lost 5 bases and the J segment 4 bases; nucleotides outside the gene matches: 12. This CDR3 is built from 16 residues. From germline, CDR1 is SGHNT and CDR2 YYREEE (reference sequence). This chain's CDR3 is CASRDGGTGTGYGYTF. The CDR3 bases are TGTGCCAGCAGAGATGGAGGGACAGGGACTGGCTATGGCTACACCTTC. The variable domain in full, with the rest retrieved from reference TRBV5-4 and TRBJ1-2, is ETGVTQSPTHLIKTRGQQVTLRCSSQSGHNTVSWYQQALGQGPQFIFQYYREEENGRGNFPPRFSGLQFPNYSSELNVNALELDDSALYLCASRDGGTGTGYGYTFGSGTRLTVV.

The rearrangement uses TRBV12-3 or TRBV12-4 and TRBJ1-1; possibly TRBD1 for D (5 bases). The germline V and J ends were trimmed by 7 bases and 5 bases, with 8 bases remaining between them. This CDR3 is 11 amino acids long. The CDR3, as DNA: TGTGCCAGCATCCCAGGGACTGAAGCTTTCTTT. Its protein product is CASIPGTEAFF.

V and J are TRBV12-5 and TRBJ2-5; 9 bases fit TRBD1. This CDR3 comprises 16 residues. The V gene's germline CDR1 is LGHNT and CDR2 FRNRAP. J lost 6 bases, V lost 4 bases, and 12 bases had no gene match. DNA for the CDR3: TGTGCTAGTGGTTCGCTTCGAACAGGGGGCCGGCAGACCCAGTACTTC. Protein product: CASGSLRTGGRQTQYF.

The CDR3 here is CASSPGGYNEQFF. In nucleotides, the CDR3 is TGTGCCAGCAGCCCCGGCGGCTACAATGAGCAGTTCTTC. The V and J genes are TRBV9 and TRBJ2-1; D ambiguous. Trimming left V 4 bases short and J 3 bases short, with 8 bases between. The CDR3 has 13 amino acids. Germline V gives CDR1 SGDLS, CDR2 YYNGEE.

The chain links TRBV7-9 to TRBJ2-3; 10 bases match TRBD2. The CDR3 runs to 16 residues. Germline-derived CDR1 and CDR2 are SEHNR and FQNEAQ (reference sequence). V trimming: 5 bases; J trimming: 2 bases; junction bases outside the gene matches: 7. Here the CDR3 DNA reads TGTGCCAGCAGCCTGGGGAGCGGGGGGGACACAGATACGCAGTATTTT. Residues: CASSLGSGGDTDTQYF.